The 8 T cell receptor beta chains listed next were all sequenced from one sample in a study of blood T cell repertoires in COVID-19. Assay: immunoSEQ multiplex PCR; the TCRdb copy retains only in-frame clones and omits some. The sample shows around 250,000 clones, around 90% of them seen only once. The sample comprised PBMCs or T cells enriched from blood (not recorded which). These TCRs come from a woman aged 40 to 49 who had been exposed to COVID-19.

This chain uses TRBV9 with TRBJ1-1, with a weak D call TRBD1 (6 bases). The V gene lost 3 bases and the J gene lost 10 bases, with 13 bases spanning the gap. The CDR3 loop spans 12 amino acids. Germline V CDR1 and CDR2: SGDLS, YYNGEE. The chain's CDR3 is CASSAGGGGAFF. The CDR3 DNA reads TGTGCCAGCAGCGCGGGGGGCGGCGGAGCTTTCTTT.

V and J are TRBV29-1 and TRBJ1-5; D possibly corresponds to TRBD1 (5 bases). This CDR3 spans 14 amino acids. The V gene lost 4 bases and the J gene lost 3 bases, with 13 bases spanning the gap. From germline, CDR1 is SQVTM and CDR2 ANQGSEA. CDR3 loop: CSVVGGVDNQPQHF. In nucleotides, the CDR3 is TGCAGCGTTGTGGGGGGAGTTGACAATCAGCCCCAGCATTTT.

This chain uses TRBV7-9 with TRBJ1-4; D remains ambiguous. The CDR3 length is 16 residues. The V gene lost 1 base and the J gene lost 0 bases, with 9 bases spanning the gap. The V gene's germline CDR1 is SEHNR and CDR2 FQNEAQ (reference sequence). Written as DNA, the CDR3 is TGTGCCAGCAGCTTAGGGGCGTTTGCAACTAATGAAAAACTGTTTTTT. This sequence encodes CASSLGAFATNEKLFF.

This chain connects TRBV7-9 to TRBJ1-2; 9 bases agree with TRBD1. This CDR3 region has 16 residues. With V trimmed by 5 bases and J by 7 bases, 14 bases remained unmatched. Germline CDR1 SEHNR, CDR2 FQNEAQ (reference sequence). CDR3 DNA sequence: TGTGCCAGCAGCAAGTCGGTGGGACAGGGAATTTCTGGCTACACCTTC. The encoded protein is CASSKSVGQGISGYTF.

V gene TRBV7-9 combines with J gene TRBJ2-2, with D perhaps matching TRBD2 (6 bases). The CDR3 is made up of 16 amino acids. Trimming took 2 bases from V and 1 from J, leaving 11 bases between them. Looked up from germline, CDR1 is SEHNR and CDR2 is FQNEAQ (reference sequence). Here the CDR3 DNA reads TGTGCCAGCAGCTTAAGGCTAGCGAAGAACACCGGGGAGCTGTTTTTT. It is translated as CASSLRLAKNTGELFF. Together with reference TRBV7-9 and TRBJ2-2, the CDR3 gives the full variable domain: DTGVSQNPRHKITKRGQNVTFRCDPISEHNRLYWYRQTLGQGPEFLTYFQNEAQLEKSRLLSDRFSAERPKGSFSTLEIQRTEQGDSAMYLCASSLRLAKNTGELFFGEGSRLTVL.

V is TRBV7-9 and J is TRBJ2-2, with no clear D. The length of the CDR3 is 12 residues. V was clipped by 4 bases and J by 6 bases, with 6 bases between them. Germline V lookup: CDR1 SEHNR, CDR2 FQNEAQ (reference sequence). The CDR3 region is CASSSSAGELFF. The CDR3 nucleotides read TGTGCCAGCAGCTCGTCCGCCGGGGAGCTGTTTTTT.

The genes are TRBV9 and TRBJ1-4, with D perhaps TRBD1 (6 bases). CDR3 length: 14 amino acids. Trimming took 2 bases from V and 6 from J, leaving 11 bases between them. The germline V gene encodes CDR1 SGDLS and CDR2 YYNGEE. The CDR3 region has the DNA TGTGCCAGCAGCGTCTGGGAGGGGGATGAAAAACTGTTTTTT. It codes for CASSVWEGDEKLFF.

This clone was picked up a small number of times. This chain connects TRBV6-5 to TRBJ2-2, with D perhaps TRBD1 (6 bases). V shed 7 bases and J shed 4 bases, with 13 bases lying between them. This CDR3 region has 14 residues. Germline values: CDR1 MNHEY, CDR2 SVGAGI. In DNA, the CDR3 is TGTGCCAGCATCCTCGGGACACTCACCGGGGAGCTGTTTTTT. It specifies CASILGTLTGELFF.